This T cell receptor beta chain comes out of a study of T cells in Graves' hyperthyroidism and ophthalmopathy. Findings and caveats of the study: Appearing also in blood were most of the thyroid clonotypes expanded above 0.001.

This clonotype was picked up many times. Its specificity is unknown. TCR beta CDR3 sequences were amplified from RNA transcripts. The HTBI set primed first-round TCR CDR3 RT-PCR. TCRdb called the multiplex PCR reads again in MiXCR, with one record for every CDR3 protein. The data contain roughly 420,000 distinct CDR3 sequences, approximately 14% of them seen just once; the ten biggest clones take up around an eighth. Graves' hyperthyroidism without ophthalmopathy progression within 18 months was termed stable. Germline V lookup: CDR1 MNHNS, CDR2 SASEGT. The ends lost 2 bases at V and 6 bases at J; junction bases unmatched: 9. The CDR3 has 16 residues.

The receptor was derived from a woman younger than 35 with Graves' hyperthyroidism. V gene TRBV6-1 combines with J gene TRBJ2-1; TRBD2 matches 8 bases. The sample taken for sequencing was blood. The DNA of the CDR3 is TGTGCCAGCAGTGAAATGCCAGCGGGAGTCGGCAATGAGCAGTTCTTC. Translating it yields CASSEMPAGVGNEQFF.